This T cell receptor (beta chain) was captured in a study of identical twins. The study's findings and limits: The more abundant beta clonotypes in cord blood had fewer insertions, and memory repertoires did not show this.

Healthy Caucasians made up all donors. Carrying unique molecular identifiers, the cDNA also gained a universal primer site through template switching. MiXCR, run by TCRdb on the 5' RACE reads, gives a single entry per CDR3 protein. The sample holds 510,000 or so distinct CDR3 sequences, 13% to 15% seen once. The CDR3 spans 16 residues. Germline CDR1 reads SGHRS; CDR2 reads YFSETQ. Trimming took off 3 bases at V and 1 base at J, with 14 bases between the two ends. This clonotype showed up just a few times. Its antigen remains unknown. The sample was also reused in another study, on yellow fever vaccine responses in identical twins. As that study records: Twins' vaccine T cell responses were reported to seem partly convergent and partly personalized.

The receptor was isolated from a woman aged 18-29 years in good health. The sequencing sample was made of CD4+ T cells sorted from blood. The genes are TRBV5-1 and TRBJ1-5, with a possible D match to TRBD1 (6 bases). CDR3 sequence reads: CASSSGGAGSNQPQHF. The CDR3 nucleotides read TGCGCCAGCAGCTCCGGGGGCGCCGGGAGCAATCAGCCCCAGCATTTT. The variable domain in full, completed from reference TRBV5-1 and TRBJ1-5, reads KAGVTQTPRYLIKTRGQQVTLSCSPISGHRSVSWYQQTPGQGLQFLFEYFSETQRNKGNFPGRFSGRQFSNSRSEMNVSTLELGDSALYLCASSSGGAGSNQPQHFGDGTRLSIL.